The rows below give T cell receptor beta chains drawn from one sample of a study of blood T cell repertoires in COVID-19. Method: immunoSEQ multiplex PCR; TCRdb's copy keeps in-frame clones and lacks some. This sample has 150,000 or so clones, with more than 65% found just once. Sequencing was performed on peripheral blood. The receptor source for this set is a woman aged 55-69 years with acute or convalescent COVID-19. Both conserved end residues are part of each CDR3. The order of the fields is V gene, J gene, D gene, clone size, CDR3 DNA, CDR3 protein. D genes are given only for firm matches. Clone size appears in some rows only: once, few, many, or a class for an expanded clone.

>TRBV28|TRBJ1-6|TRBD1|.
TGTGCCAGCAGGATAAGGTGGGGGACAGGGGGCTTGGGGTTCGATTCACCCCTCCACTTT
CASRIRWGTGGLGFDSPLHF
>TRBV7-3|TRBJ2-5|TRBD2|.
TGTGCCAGCAGCCAGACTAGCGGGAGCATGGAGACCCAGTACTTC
CASSQTSGSMETQYF
>TRBV28|TRBJ1-3|.|.
TGTGCCAGCAGTTCAGGGCAGGATGGAAACACCATATATTTT
CASSSGQDGNTIYF
>TRBV28|TRBJ2-7|TRBD1|many
TGTGCCAGCAGTGTCCGGGACAGTGTCTACGAGCAGTACTTC
CASSVRDSVYEQYF
>TRBV2|TRBJ1-3|.|once
TGTGCCAGCAGGCTCCGGACAGCCTCTGGAAACACCATATATTTT
CASRLRTASGNTIYF
>TRBV5-1|TRBJ1-2|.|.
TGCGCCAGCAGCTTGATCGACCGGGGAGGCTACACCTTC
CASSLIDRGGYTF
>TRBV3-1/TRBV3-2|TRBJ2-4|TRBD2|.
TGTGCCAGCAGCCAGAGGACTAGCGGGAGACAGGCCTACGAAAACATTCAGTACTTC
CASSQRTSGRQAYENIQYF
>TRBV11-3|TRBJ2-3|.|.
TGTGCCAGCAGCTTAAGTCAGGGTGTAACGCGTACGCAGTATTTT
CASSLSQGVTRTQYF
>TRBV7-2|TRBJ1-5|TRBD1|.
TGTGCCAGCAGCTCCAGACAGGGAGGCAATCAGCCCCAGCATTTT
CASSSRQGGNQPQHF
>TRBV15|TRBJ2-7|.|.
TGTGCCACCAGCAGAGGGGGGCGGAACGAGCAGTACTTC
CATSRGGRNEQYF
>TRBV18|TRBJ2-2|.|.
TGTGCCAGCTCACCCCCGCTAGCCGGGGAGCTGTTTTTT
CASSPPLAGELFF
>TRBV2|TRBJ1-2|.|.
TGTGCCAGCACGTGGAAACAGGGCCTTAACTATGGCTACACCTTC
CASTWKQGLNYGYTF
>TRBV4-1|TRBJ1-2|.|.
TGCGCCAGCAGCCGCGCCACAGGCGGGGGCTGGGGCTACACCTTC
CASSRATGGGWGYTF
>TRBV30|TRBJ1-4|TRBD1|.
TGTGCCAACGCGGGACAGGGCGGTCTCAAACTGTTTTTT
CANAGQGGLKLFF
>TRBV6-5|TRBJ1-2|TRBD1|.
TGTGCCAGCAGCACTGACAGGGACTATGGCTACACCTTC
CASSTDRDYGYTF
>TRBV3-1/TRBV3-2|TRBJ1-1|TRBD1|.
TGTGCCAGCAGCCAGGGGGACAGGGGTACTGAAGCTTTCTTT
CASSQGDRGTEAFF
>TRBV12-5|TRBJ2-1|TRBD2|.
TGTGCTAGTGGTTTGGTACCCGGGACTAGCGTCCACAATGAGCAGTTCTTC
CASGLVPGTSVHNEQFF
>TRBV28|TRBJ1-2|.|few
TGTGCCGGCAGTCGGGGAAATCGAGGATATGGCTACACCTTC
CAGSRGNRGYGYTF
>TRBV19|TRBJ1-4|.|.
TGTGCCAGTAGTGGATGGAGCTCGACAGGCCGGTCGTGGACTAATGAAAAACTGTTTTTT
CASSGWSSTGRSWTNEKLFF
>TRBV11-3|TRBJ2-7|.|.
TGTGCCAGCAGCTTAGATGTGGGGCAGGGCTCCTACGAGCAGTACTTC
CASSLDVGQGSYEQYF
>TRBV28|TRBJ1-5|TRBD1|.
TGTGCCAGCAGGGCCGGACAGGGCCTAAATCAGCCCCAGCATTTT
CASRAGQGLNQPQHF
>TRBV7-9|TRBJ1-2|TRBD1|.
TGTGCCAGCAGGAGGGACAGGGCGATCTATGGCTACACCTTC
CASRRDRAIYGYTF
>TRBV9|TRBJ2-3|.|.
TGTGCCAGCAGCTCTAGAGGGGGTTACACAGATACGCAGTATTTT
CASSSRGGYTDTQYF
>TRBV7-3|TRBJ2-1|TRBD2|once
TGTGCCAGCAGCTTAGCGCTTAGCGGGGGGTACAATGAGCAGTTCTTC
CASSLALSGGYNEQFF
>TRBV7-2|TRBJ2-5|TRBD1|.
TGTGCCAGCAGCTTAGGGACGGGACAGATGTGGTACTTC
CASSLGTGQMWYF